Listed here are 20 T cell receptor beta chains from one sample, sequenced in a study of cytomegalovirus exposure and HLA in healthy donors. This PCR relied on a set of 60 Vbeta primers and 13 Jbeta primers. Some clones are missing from TCRdb's copy, which holds only in-frame ones; the method was immunoSEQ multiplex PCR. The sample lists about 89,000 clones, roughly three quarters occurring once. Sequencing input: PBMCs. The receptor source for this set is a man between 25 and 39 years old in good health and CMV-seronegative.

This sequence joins TRBV5-5 and TRBJ2-7; D not certain. CDR1 and CDR2 (germline): SGHKS, YYEKEE (reference sequence). The V and J ends lost 4 bases and 3 bases respectively, with 14 bases between them. The CDR3 is made up of 14 amino acids. The CDR3: CASSPPGTDYEQYF. Written as DNA, the CDR3 is TGTGCCAGCAGCCCCCCGGGTACCGACTACGAGCAGTACTTC.

This clone was picked up a small number of times. The J gene is TRBJ2-7, the V gene TRBV4-3; the D is unclear. The CDR3 loop spans 13 amino acids. V was shortened by 3 bases and J by 4 bases, with 10 bases between the two germline ends. Germline V gene sequence: CDR1 LGHNA, CDR2 YSLEER. CDR3 region: CASSQAAGYEQYF. The CDR3 region has the DNA TGCGCCAGCAGCCAGGCCGCCGGGTACGAGCAGTACTTC.

The chain employs TRBV6-6 and TRBJ1-4, with TRBD1 matching 9 bases. Germline CDR1 reads MNHNY; CDR2 reads SVGAGI (reference sequence). The ends lost 2 bases at V and 4 bases at J; junction bases unmatched: 2. The CDR3 is made up of 15 amino acids. This CDR3 is CASSYDRGFNEKLFF. The CDR3 region has the DNA TGTGCCAGCAGTTACGACAGGGGGTTTAATGAAAAACTGTTTTTT.

This chain links TRBV27 with TRBJ2-2, with 7 bases identical to TRBD2. Trimming took 0 bases from V and 4 from J; bases not matched to a gene: 2. CDR1 and CDR2 from the germline V gene are MNHEY and SMNVEV (reference sequence). The CDR3 runs 15 residues. CDR3 in amino acids: CASSLSGGGTGELFF. The CDR3 region has the DNA TGTGCCAGCAGTTTATCCGGCGGGGGCACCGGGGAGCTGTTTTTT.

The V call is TRBV27, the J call TRBJ2-7, with D unresolved. This CDR3 has 14 amino acids. Germline CDR1 MNHEY, CDR2 SMNVEV (reference sequence). V was clipped by 2 bases and J by 4 bases, with 12 bases between them. CDR3 region: CASSLGRITYEQYF. CDR3 nucleotides: TGTGCCAGCAGTTTAGGCAGGATTACTTACGAGCAGTACTTC.

The chain employs TRBV5-1 and TRBJ2-1; 8 bases align to TRBD1. Trimming took 4 bases from V and 4 from J; bases not matched to a gene: 10. The CDR3 is made up of 16 amino acids. Per the germline V gene, CDR1 is SGHRS and CDR2 is YFSETQ. Written as DNA, the CDR3 is TGCGCCAGCAGCGGACAGGGTACCTATGGGTACAATGAGCAGTTCTTC. This codes for CASSGQGTYGYNEQFF.

This clone appeared once. The CDR3 region has the DNA TGTGCCACCAGCAGAGGGGGACTAGCCCAACGGGAGACCCAGTACTTC. This codes for CATSRGGLAQRETQYF. This sequence joins TRBV15 and TRBJ2-5; 9 bases align to TRBD2. V lost 1 base to trimming and J lost 5 bases; unmatched junction nucleotides: 8. Germline loops: CDR1 LNHNV, CDR2 YYDKDF (reference sequence). This CDR3 contains 16 residues.

The DNA for the CDR3 is TGTGCCAGCAGCTATACAGGGGCTGGAAACACCATATATTTT. As protein: CASSYTGAGNTIYF. The chain joins TRBV5-6 to TRBJ1-3; the match to TRBD1 covers 7 bases. The CDR3 has 14 amino acids. V dropped 3 bases and J dropped 2; count of bases not matched to a gene: 2. The germline V gene has CDR1 SGHDT and CDR2 YYEEEE.

The chain uses TRBV4-2 and TRBJ2-7, with TRBD2 matching over 7 bases. Looked up from germline, CDR1 is LGHNA and CDR2 is YNFKEQ. CDR3 length: 17 residues. V was clipped by 0 bases and J by 3 bases; unmatched bases: 11. The DNA for the CDR3 is TGTGCCAGCAGCCAAGATGTAGGAGCGGGATTGGGCTACGAGCAGTACTTC. This codes for CASSQDVGAGLGYEQYF.

The chain links TRBV2 to TRBJ2-2, with 7 bases matching TRBD1. The CDR3 spans 15 residues. V lost 8 bases and J lost 4; bases outside the gene matches: 10. Germline V CDR1 and CDR2: SNHLY, FYNNEI. The CDR3, as DNA: TGTGCCAGCTCAGTGACAGGGATCCTCACCGGGGAGCTGTTTTTT. This encodes CASSVTGILTGELFF.

The gene calls are TRBV18 and TRBJ1-1, with 8 nucleotides matching TRBD1. The germline gives CDR1 KGHSH, CDR2 LQKENI. The CDR3 is made up of 16 amino acids. V lost 6 bases and J lost 5; bases outside the gene matches: 14. CDR3 bases: TGTGCCAGCTCGCAACGCGGACAGGGAGAGGGTACTGAAGCTTTCTTT. Translating gives CASSQRGQGEGTEAFF. Complete variable domain (other parts from reference TRBV18 and TRBJ1-1): NAGVMQNPRHLVRRRGQEARLRCSPMKGHSHVYWYRQLPEEGLKFMVYLQKENIIDESGMPKERFSAEFPKEGPSILRIQQVVRGDSAAYFCASSQRGQGEGTEAFFGQGTRLTVV.

In this sample, this clone turned up a few times. Written as DNA, the CDR3 is TGTGCCATCAGTGAGGGGCCGGCAACTAATGAAAAACTGTTTTTT. It yields the protein CAISEGPATNEKLFF. The chain links TRBV10-3 to TRBJ1-4; D unresolved. The length of the CDR3 is 15 residues. Germline CDR1 and CDR2: ENHRY and SYGVKD. The germline V and J ends were trimmed by 2 bases and 0 bases, with 7 bases remaining between them.

The chain couples TRBV5-4 to TRBJ2-5, with TRBD2 as a possible D gene (6 bases). V dropped 4 bases and J dropped 5 bases, with 12 bases sitting between them. CDR1 SGHNT and CDR2 YYREEE come from the germline V gene (reference sequence). The CDR3 covers 13 residues. As DNA, the CDR3 is TGTGCCAGCAGCCTGGGACTTCGGGAGACCCAGTACTTC. Protein product: CASSLGLRETQYF.

The V and J genes are TRBV28 and TRBJ2-5; TRBD1 matches at 11 bases. The last part of the DNA fits TRBJ2-7 better; the J call may be wrong. The CDR3 runs 15 residues. The germline V gene has CDR1 MDHEN and CDR2 SYDVKM. The CDR3 region has the DNA TGTGCCAGCAGTTATGGGACAGGGGGGGCCTACGAGCAGTACTTC. This codes for CASSYGTGGAYEQYF.

V and J are TRBV9 and TRBJ2-3, with TRBD2 as a possible D gene (6 bases). This CDR3 is built from 16 residues. V was trimmed by 2 bases and J by 2 bases, leaving 15 bases between them. Germline-derived CDR1 and CDR2 are SGDLS and YYNGEE. CDR3 in amino acids: CASSVGSGHITDTQYF. In DNA form, the CDR3 reads TGTGCCAGCAGCGTCGGTAGCGGACACATCACAGATACGCAGTATTTT.

The chain carries TRBV7-9 and TRBJ2-5; perhaps TRBD1 as D (6 bases). The DNA end is more similar to TRBJ2-7, so the J call may be wrong. The CDR3 extends over 15 amino acids. The germline V gene has CDR1 SEHNR and CDR2 FQNEAQ (reference sequence). The CDR3 region is CASSLVRGRGNEQYF. Here the CDR3 DNA reads TGTGCCAGCAGCTTAGTGAGAGGCAGGGGTAACGAGCAGTACTTC.

The chain uses TRBV28 and TRBJ2-3; weak D call: TRBD2 (6 bases). Germline V CDR1 and CDR2: MDHEN, SYDVKM. CDR3 size: 16 residues. Trimming took off 4 bases at V and 0 bases at J, with 14 bases between the two ends. The CDR3 nucleotides read TGTGCCAGCAGTTCCTTGGGGAGGAGTAGCACAGATACGCAGTATTTT. It encodes CASSSLGRSSTDTQYF.

This sequence joins TRBV27 and TRBJ2-1, with 8 bases matching TRBD2. The CDR3 consists of 15 residues. V was pared by 3 bases and J by 3 bases, with 4 bases of the junction left unmatched. Per germline, CDR1 MNHEY and CDR2 SMNVEV (reference sequence). The CDR3 reads CASSLDGGDYNEQFF. The CDR3 nucleotides read TGTGCCAGCAGTTTGGACGGGGGGGACTACAATGAGCAGTTCTTC.

The V gene is TRBV25-1, the J gene TRBJ1-2; TRBD1 matches at 11 bases. Germline V CDR1 and CDR2: MGHDK, SYGVNS. The CDR3 consists of 12 residues. V lost 6 bases, J lost 7 bases, and 1 base stayed unmatched. CDR3 coding DNA: TGTGCCAGCAGAGGGACAGGGGGTGGCTACACCTTC. It codes for CASRGTGGGYTF.

This chain joins TRBV5-4 and TRBJ2-3; 8 positions match TRBD2. V was pared by 2 bases and J by 6 bases, with 2 bases of the junction left unmatched. This CDR3 is built from 13 residues. The germline V gene has CDR1 SGHNT and CDR2 YYREEE (reference sequence). DNA of the CDR3: TGTGCCAGCAGCTTCTCGGGAGGGGATACGCAGTATTTT. Its protein product is CASSFSGGDTQYF.